What follows is one T cell receptor beta chain and its context. Its antigen is unknown. Within one base of it there is no much larger clone, and no base qualities were kept. TCR beta CDR3 regions were sequenced from DNA using the immunoSEQ Assay. The authors' analysis ran thus. T cell density was computed as TCR beta template counts normalized to usable DNA estimated by amplifying housekeeping genes. Using the preseqR package, richness was estimated by extrapolating to 120,000 templates for tissue samples and 400,000 templates for PBMC samples. Clonality was defined by subtracting Pielou's evenness from one. Tissue-enriched TCRs were identified through differential abundance testing performed on productive amino-acid clonotypes, with a minimum total count of 5 and an alpha of 0.1. Repertoire overlap between compartments was quantified with the Jaccard Index and Morisita Overlap Index. GLIPH grouped TCR beta CDR3s together with public tetramer-defined viral CDR3s, and a viral motif had to include at least three viral sequences and also show V-gene enrichment. TCRdb took over this immuneACCESS table, retaining in-frame rearrangements with V and J assigned. Such tables are incomplete; in checked studies, under half of the missing clones stem from an unresolved V gene, and the remainder is unexplained. V, J and clone size are those of that table, while D and trimming were read from the DNA. This sample holds under 35,000 clones; 80% were observed only once. The top ten clones comprise 16% of the sample.

The record originates from a study of T cells in localized non-small cell lung cancer (dated by TCRdb to the early 2020s). General notes on the study: The study examined T cell repertoires in roughly 240 patients with early-stage NSCLC and compared tumors with uninvolved tumor-adjacent lungs. All 240 or so NSCLC patients in the cohort were treatment-naive and had localized lung tumors that were resected. A mean age of approximately 70 years was recorded for the NSCLC patients, of whom approximately 130 were male and more than 95 were female.

The junction carries 14 bases between V and J, which are trimmed by 6 bases and 5 bases respectively. The CDR3 numbers 13 residues from cysteine through phenylalanine. The only DNA kept is the CDR3, 39 bases in frame from the first base. In the germline V gene, CDR1 corresponds to ENHRY and CDR2 to SYGVKD. Overall study outcomes, separate from this receptor: Uninvolved tumor-adjacent lung showed the highest T cell clonality, higher than tumor, which suggests more focused antigenic responses in the uninvolved tumor-adjacent lung. Of the top 100 tumor clones, a median of roughly 57 were detected in paired uninvolved adjacent lung; under 35 were also among that lung's top 100. Because multi-region sequencing of the tumors was not done, intratumor heterogeneity could not be ruled out. Because the study design was exploratory, TCR variables were selected using unadjusted p-values without false-discovery rate correction. Longer overall survival was associated with higher blood T cell density, whereas shorter survival was associated with higher adjacent-lung clonality.

At diagnosis, tumor, uninvolved tumor-adjacent lung and peripheral blood were collected and then preserved as a mix of FFPE and fresh-frozen material. Blood samples were analyzed as peripheral blood mononuclear cells for TCR repertoire profiling. The V and J segments used are TRBV10-3 and TRBJ2-7; the D gene is tentatively TRBD1 or TRBD2, each matching 5 bases. This TCR was recovered from a male donor aged 60 or over with stage III squamous cell lung carcinoma. This sample comprised peripheral blood, obtained before any cancer treatment. The CDR3: CAISRDAADEQYF. The DNA sequence is given as TGTGCCATCAGCCGGGACGCTGCGGACGAGCAGTACTTC.